The rows below give T cell receptor beta chains drawn from one sample of a study of CD8 T cells in ankylosing spondylitis. TCRdb re-called the 5' RACE reads through MiXCR, storing one row per CDR3 protein. Of around 140,000 distinct CDR3 sequences listed, under 20% are singletons. The sequencing input was blood, either unsorted or a sorted T cell fraction (not recorded which). The receptors originated from a male donor with ankylosing spondylitis. Each CDR3 is given with its conserved first and last residue. Fields, in order: V gene, D gene, clone size, J gene, CDR3 protein, CDR3 DNA. D genes are given only for firm matches. A clone size is listed for some rows: how often the clone was seen (once, few, many), or a class if it is expanded.

v_gene: TRBV11-2; d_gene: NA; abundance: NA; j_gene: TRBJ1-2; CDR3aa: CASNDSGYTF; CDR3nt: TGTGCCAGCAACGACAGTGGCTACACCTTC
v_gene: TRBV27; d_gene: NA; abundance: NA; j_gene: TRBJ1-4; CDR3aa: CASSFGQGTEKLFF; CDR3nt: TGTGCCAGCAGTTTCGGGCAGGGCACTGAAAAACTGTTTTTT
v_gene: TRBV4-2; d_gene: TRBD1; abundance: NA; j_gene: TRBJ2-7; CDR3aa: CASSPRGRSDEQYF; CDR3nt: TGTGCCAGCAGCCCCAGGGGGCGCTCGGACGAGCAGTACTTC
v_gene: TRBV5-1; d_gene: TRBD2; abundance: few; j_gene: TRBJ2-1; CDR3aa: CASSSAGHEQFF; CDR3nt: TGCGCCAGCAGCTCAGCGGGACATGAGCAGTTCTTC
v_gene: TRBV7-9; d_gene: NA; abundance: NA; j_gene: TRBJ2-5; CDR3aa: CASARVVTWETQYF; CDR3nt: TGTGCCAGCGCGAGGGTAGTCACATGGGAGACCCAGTACTTC
v_gene: TRBV7-9; d_gene: TRBD1; abundance: NA; j_gene: TRBJ2-3; CDR3aa: CASSAGGLSTDTQYF; CDR3nt: TGTGCCAGCAGCGCAGGGGGCCTCAGCACAGATACGCAGTATTTT
v_gene: TRBV27; d_gene: TRBD1; abundance: NA; j_gene: TRBJ1-1; CDR3aa: CASQGQKNTEAFF; CDR3nt: TGTGCCAGCCAGGGACAGAAGAACACTGAAGCTTTCTTT
v_gene: TRBV2; d_gene: NA; abundance: NA; j_gene: TRBJ2-2; CDR3aa: CASSELKNTGELFF; CDR3nt: TGTGCCAGCAGTGAACTAAAGAACACCGGGGAGCTGTTTTTT
v_gene: TRBV29-1; d_gene: NA; abundance: few; j_gene: TRBJ2-7; CDR3aa: CSVVGNSYEQYF; CDR3nt: TGCAGCGTTGTTGGTAACTCCTACGAGCAGTACTTC
v_gene: TRBV6-2/TRBV6-3; d_gene: TRBD2; abundance: NA; j_gene: TRBJ2-7; CDR3aa: CASSDAPWSSGRFVEQYF; CDR3nt: TGTGCCAGCAGTGACGCCCCCTGGTCTAGCGGGAGATTTGTCGAGCAGTACTTC
v_gene: TRBV12-3/TRBV12-4; d_gene: NA; abundance: NA; j_gene: TRBJ1-4; CDR3aa: CASTGNTNEKLFF; CDR3nt: TGTGCCAGCACAGGGAATACTAATGAAAAACTGTTTTTT
v_gene: TRBV7-9; d_gene: NA; abundance: NA; j_gene: TRBJ2-5; CDR3aa: CASRIPGTQGETQYF; CDR3nt: TGTGCCAGCAGGATCCCCGGGACTCAGGGAGAGACCCAGTACTTC
v_gene: TRBV4-2; d_gene: TRBD2; abundance: few; j_gene: TRBJ2-1; CDR3aa: CASSPRGTTLAYNEQFF; CDR3nt: TGTGCCAGCAGCCCCCGGGGGACGACACTAGCGTACAATGAGCAGTTCTTC
v_gene: TRBV7-9; d_gene: NA; abundance: NA; j_gene: TRBJ1-2; CDR3aa: CASSSPWSENYGYTF; CDR3nt: TGTGCCAGCAGCTCACCCTGGTCAGAGAACTATGGCTACACCTTC
v_gene: TRBV20-1; d_gene: NA; abundance: many; j_gene: TRBJ1-1; CDR3aa: CSAQDRNTEAFF; CDR3nt: TGCAGTGCTCAAGACAGGAACACTGAAGCTTTCTTT
v_gene: TRBV7-9; d_gene: TRBD2; abundance: NA; j_gene: TRBJ2-1; CDR3aa: CASSLAGGYDEQFF; CDR3nt: TGTGCCAGCAGCTTAGCGGGAGGGTACGATGAGCAGTTCTTC
v_gene: TRBV7-6; d_gene: NA; abundance: NA; j_gene: TRBJ2-1; CDR3aa: CASSLVLGAGLYNEQFF; CDR3nt: TGTGCCAGCAGCTTAGTGTTGGGAGCGGGTCTGTACAATGAGCAGTTCTTC
v_gene: TRBV7-7; d_gene: TRBD1; abundance: few; j_gene: TRBJ2-1; CDR3aa: CASSLSRDRGYEQFF; CDR3nt: TGTGCTAGCAGCTTATCTCGGGACAGGGGGTATGAGCAGTTCTTC
v_gene: TRBV9; d_gene: NA; abundance: NA; j_gene: TRBJ2-7; CDR3aa: CASSVGGTTYEQYF; CDR3nt: TGTGCCAGCAGCGTAGGGGGTACGACCTACGAGCAGTACTTC
v_gene: TRBV28; d_gene: NA; abundance: few; j_gene: TRBJ2-7; CDR3aa: CASSSDWMYEQYF; CDR3nt: TGTGCCAGCAGTTCGGACTGGATGTACGAGCAGTACTTC
v_gene: TRBV5-5; d_gene: NA; abundance: NA; j_gene: TRBJ2-7; CDR3aa: CASSLYSYSYEQYF; CDR3nt: TGTGCCAGCAGCTTGTACTCGTACTCCTACGAGCAGTACTTC
v_gene: TRBV4-2; d_gene: NA; abundance: NA; j_gene: TRBJ2-1; CDR3aa: CASSQGSTDLFF; CDR3nt: TGTGCCAGCAGCCAAGGTTCGACCGATCTGTTCTTC
v_gene: TRBV7-9; d_gene: NA; abundance: many; j_gene: TRBJ2-7; CDR3aa: CASNPVAIPYEQYF; CDR3nt: TGTGCCAGCAACCCAGTAGCGATACCCTACGAGCAGTACTTC
v_gene: TRBV12-3/TRBV12-4; d_gene: NA; abundance: few; j_gene: TRBJ2-7; CDR3aa: CASSSEFGYEQYF; CDR3nt: TGTGCCAGCAGCAGCGAGTTTGGATACGAGCAGTACTTC
v_gene: TRBV4-3; d_gene: TRBD2; abundance: many; j_gene: TRBJ2-3; CDR3aa: CASSQGIGAGMDTQYF; CDR3nt: TGCGCCAGCAGCCAAGGAATTGGAGCGGGAATGGATACGCAGTATTTT
v_gene: TRBV6-5; d_gene: NA; abundance: NA; j_gene: TRBJ2-7; CDR3aa: CASSYGPGSQEQYF; CDR3nt: TGTGCCAGCAGTTACGGGCCAGGGTCGCAGGAGCAGTACTTC
v_gene: TRBV28; d_gene: TRBD1; abundance: few; j_gene: TRBJ2-1; CDR3aa: CASSLGTGGGYEQFF; CDR3nt: TGTGCCAGCAGTTTAGGGACAGGGGGCGGTTATGAGCAGTTCTTC
v_gene: TRBV7-9; d_gene: NA; abundance: few; j_gene: TRBJ1-1; CDR3aa: CASSLGQGIRTEAFF; CDR3nt: TGTGCCAGCAGCTTAGGGCAGGGAATACGCACTGAAGCTTTCTTT
v_gene: TRBV12-3/TRBV12-4; d_gene: NA; abundance: few; j_gene: TRBJ1-5; CDR3aa: CASSSFTQGRNQPQHF; CDR3nt: TGTGCCAGCAGTTCCTTCACCCAGGGCCGCAATCAGCCCCAGCATTTT
v_gene: TRBV13; d_gene: NA; abundance: few; j_gene: TRBJ1-6; CDR3aa: CASSKPDSSGSPLHF; CDR3nt: TGTGCCAGCAGCAAACCCGACAGTTCGGGTTCACCCCTCCACTTT
v_gene: TRBV7-9; d_gene: TRBD1; abundance: many; j_gene: TRBJ1-4; CDR3aa: CASSQTMGQLYEKLFF; CDR3nt: TGTGCCAGCAGCCAAACAATGGGACAGCTATATGAAAAACTGTTTTTT
v_gene: TRBV20-1; d_gene: TRBD2; abundance: few; j_gene: TRBJ2-1; CDR3aa: CSARRWLAGRNEQFF; CDR3nt: TGCAGTGCACGTAGGTGGCTAGCGGGAAGGAATGAGCAGTTCTTC
v_gene: TRBV7-9; d_gene: NA; abundance: NA; j_gene: TRBJ1-5; CDR3aa: CATGTHDYPQHF; CDR3nt: TGTGCCACCGGGACACACGATTATCCCCAGCATTTT
v_gene: TRBV28; d_gene: TRBD1; abundance: few; j_gene: TRBJ1-5; CDR3aa: CASSPFQGASNQPQHF; CDR3nt: TGTGCCAGCAGCCCCTTCCAGGGGGCTAGCAATCAGCCCCAGCATTTT
v_gene: TRBV9; d_gene: NA; abundance: NA; j_gene: TRBJ2-3; CDR3aa: CASSGTGSTDTQYF; CDR3nt: TGTGCCAGCAGCGGAACAGGGAGCACAGATACGCAGTATTTT
v_gene: TRBV12-3/TRBV12-4; d_gene: TRBD2; abundance: NA; j_gene: TRBJ2-7; CDR3aa: CASSLGGLAQYEQYF; CDR3nt: TGTGCCAGCAGCTTAGGGGGACTAGCCCAATACGAGCAGTACTTC
v_gene: TRBV27; d_gene: NA; abundance: few; j_gene: TRBJ1-1; CDR3aa: CASSLIGTIMNTEAFF; CDR3nt: TGTGCCAGCAGTTTAATTGGGACTATTATGAACACTGAAGCTTTCTTT
v_gene: TRBV9; d_gene: TRBD1; abundance: few; j_gene: TRBJ2-7; CDR3aa: CASSVTGGYEQYF; CDR3nt: TGTGCCAGCAGCGTGACAGGGGGCTACGAGCAGTACTTC
v_gene: TRBV6-1; d_gene: NA; abundance: NA; j_gene: TRBJ2-7; CDR3aa: CASSEGPPASSLYEQYF; CDR3nt: TGTGCCAGCAGTGAAGGCCCCCCCGCTAGTTCTCTCTACGAGCAGTACTTC
v_gene: TRBV6-5; d_gene: TRBD1; abundance: NA; j_gene: TRBJ1-1; CDR3aa: CASSYSGQGMGTEAFF; CDR3nt: TGTGCCAGCAGTTACTCGGGACAGGGGATGGGCACTGAAGCTTTCTTT
v_gene: TRBV2; d_gene: NA; abundance: few; j_gene: TRBJ2-7; CDR3aa: CASSNNPTSGQYF; CDR3nt: TGTGCCAGCAGTAATAACCCTACGAGCGGGCAGTACTTC
v_gene: TRBV4-3; d_gene: NA; abundance: NA; j_gene: TRBJ2-2; CDR3aa: CASSQDLISNTGELFF; CDR3nt: TGCGCCAGCAGCCAAGACCTGATTTCGAACACCGGGGAGCTGTTTTTT